The rows below give T cell receptor beta chains drawn from one sample of a study of identifying expanded T cells in peripheral blood. Sequencing used immunoSEQ multiplex PCR; TCRdb keeps in-frame clones, though not all of them. The sample lists about 110,000 clones, 88% seen once, with around 8.2% in the top ten. The material sequenced was blood. The receptors originated from a person aged 18 to 75 in good health. The CDR3 runs from the conserved cysteine through the conserved F or W. The D gene is left open where the match is weak. Clone size is given for some rows only: seen once, a few or many times, or a class if the clone is expanded.

v_gene: TRBV5-1; abundance: -; j_gene: TRBJ2-1; d_gene: -; CDR3nt: TGCGCCAGCAGCTCACAGGGTACCAATGAGCAGTTCTTC; CDR3aa: CASSSQGTNEQFF
v_gene: TRBV7-9; abundance: many; j_gene: TRBJ1-5; d_gene: -; CDR3nt: TGTGCCAGCAGCTTAGAGGGATATGGCAATCAGCCCCAGCATTTT; CDR3aa: CASSLEGYGNQPQHF
v_gene: TRBV28; abundance: once; j_gene: TRBJ2-1; d_gene: TRBD2; CDR3nt: TGTGCCAGCAGTTCCCTGACTAGCGGGGGCGCCTACAATGAGCAGTTCTTC; CDR3aa: CASSSLTSGGAYNEQFF
v_gene: TRBV27; abundance: -; j_gene: TRBJ2-7; d_gene: -; CDR3nt: TGTGCCAGCAGTTTGGCAGGTCAGTACGAGCAGTACTTC; CDR3aa: CASSLAGQYEQYF
v_gene: TRBV2; abundance: -; j_gene: TRBJ1-1; d_gene: -; CDR3nt: TGTGCCAGCAGTGAGGAGGTCGGGTTCGGGGCTACTGAAGCTTTCTTT; CDR3aa: CASSEEVGFGATEAFF
v_gene: TRBV29-1; abundance: -; j_gene: TRBJ2-1; d_gene: -; CDR3nt: TGCAGCGTTGAAGAACTGGGGATGACAGGCCCTTACAATGAGCAGTTCTTC; CDR3aa: CSVEELGMTGPYNEQFF
v_gene: TRBV6-6; abundance: -; j_gene: TRBJ1-2; d_gene: -; CDR3nt: TGTGCCAGCAGTATCGGGGCTAACTATGGCTACACCTTC; CDR3aa: CASSIGANYGYTF
v_gene: TRBV7-9; abundance: -; j_gene: TRBJ1-1; d_gene: -; CDR3nt: TGTGCCAGCAGCTTAGCAGAGCCACACACTGAAGCTTTCTTT; CDR3aa: CASSLAEPHTEAFF
v_gene: TRBV5-1; abundance: -; j_gene: TRBJ2-1; d_gene: TRBD1; CDR3nt: TGCGCCAGCAGCTCCGGACAGGGGGACGCATCTAGGCAGTTCTTC; CDR3aa: CASSSGQGDASRQFF
v_gene: TRBV2; abundance: -; j_gene: TRBJ1-5; d_gene: -; CDR3nt: TGTGCCAGCAGAAGAAGTGGGGAATTCACCGATCAGCCCCAGCATTTT; CDR3aa: CASRRSGEFTDQPQHF
v_gene: TRBV19; abundance: few; j_gene: TRBJ1-3; d_gene: -; CDR3nt: TGTGCCAGTAGTATGGATGGTGGAAACACCATATATTTT; CDR3aa: CASSMDGGNTIYF
v_gene: TRBV9; abundance: -; j_gene: TRBJ2-7; d_gene: -; CDR3nt: TGTGCCAGCAGCGTAGGCCGCAGTTATGCCCACGAGCAGTACTTC; CDR3aa: CASSVGRSYAHEQYF
v_gene: TRBV21-1; abundance: -; j_gene: TRBJ2-1; d_gene: -; CDR3nt: TGTGCCAGCAACCAAAGGGAGGGGAATGAGCAGTTCTTC; CDR3aa: CASNQREGNEQFF
v_gene: TRBV9; abundance: -; j_gene: TRBJ2-1; d_gene: -; CDR3nt: TGTGCCAGCAGCGATCCACTGGCAGGGGGGGACTACAATGAGCAGTTCTTC; CDR3aa: CASSDPLAGGDYNEQFF
v_gene: TRBV27; abundance: -; j_gene: TRBJ1-3; d_gene: -; CDR3nt: TGTGCCAGCAGTTTATGGCCGCCCACAGGGTTCTCTGGAAACACCATATATTTT; CDR3aa: CASSLWPPTGFSGNTIYF